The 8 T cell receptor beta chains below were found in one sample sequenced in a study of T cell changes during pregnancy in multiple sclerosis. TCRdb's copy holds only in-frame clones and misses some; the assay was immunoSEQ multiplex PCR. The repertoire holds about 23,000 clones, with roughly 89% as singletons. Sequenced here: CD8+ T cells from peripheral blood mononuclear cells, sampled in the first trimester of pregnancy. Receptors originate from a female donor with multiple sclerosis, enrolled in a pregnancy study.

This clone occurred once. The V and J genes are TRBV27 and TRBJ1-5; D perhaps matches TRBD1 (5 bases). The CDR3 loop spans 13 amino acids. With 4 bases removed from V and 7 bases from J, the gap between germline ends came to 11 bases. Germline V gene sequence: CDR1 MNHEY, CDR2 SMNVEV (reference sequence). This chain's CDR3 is CASSSGLRQPQHF. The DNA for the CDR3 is TGTGCCAGCAGTTCAGGGTTACGACAGCCCCAGCATTTT.

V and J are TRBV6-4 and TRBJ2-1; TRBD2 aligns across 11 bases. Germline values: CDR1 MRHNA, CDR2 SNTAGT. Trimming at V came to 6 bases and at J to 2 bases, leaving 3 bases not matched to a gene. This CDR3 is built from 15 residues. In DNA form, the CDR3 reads TGTGCCAGCAGCCTACTAGCGGGGGCCTACAATGAGCAGTTCTTC. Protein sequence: CASSLLAGAYNEQFF.

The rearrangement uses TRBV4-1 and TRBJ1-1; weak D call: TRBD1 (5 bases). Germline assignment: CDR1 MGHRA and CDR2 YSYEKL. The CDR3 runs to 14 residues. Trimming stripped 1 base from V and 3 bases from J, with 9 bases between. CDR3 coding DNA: TGCGCCAGCAGCCAAGTAGCAGGGCACACTGAAGCTTTCTTT. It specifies CASSQVAGHTEAFF.

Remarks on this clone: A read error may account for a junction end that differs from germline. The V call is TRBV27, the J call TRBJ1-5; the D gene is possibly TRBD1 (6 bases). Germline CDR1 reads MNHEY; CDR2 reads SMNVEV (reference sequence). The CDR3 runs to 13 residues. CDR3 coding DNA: TGTACCAGCAGTTTAACAGGGAATCACCCCCAGCATTTT. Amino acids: CTSSLTGNHPQHF.

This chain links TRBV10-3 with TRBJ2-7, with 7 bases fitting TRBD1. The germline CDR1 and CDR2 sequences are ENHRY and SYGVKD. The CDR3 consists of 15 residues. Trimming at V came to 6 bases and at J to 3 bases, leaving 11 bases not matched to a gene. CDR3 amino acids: CAISQTGSQLYEQYF. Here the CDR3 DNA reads TGTGCCATCAGCCAGACAGGGTCCCAGCTCTACGAGCAGTACTTC.

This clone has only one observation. The CDR3 region is CASTGTGGYQPQHF. In DNA form, the CDR3 reads TGTGCCAGCACTGGGACAGGGGGCTATCAGCCCCAGCATTTT. The chain couples TRBV28 to TRBJ1-5, with TRBD1 matching over 12 bases. Germline CDR1 and CDR2: MDHEN and SYDVKM. V shed 7 bases, J shed 5 bases, and the junction held 3 bases outside the gene matches. The CDR3 runs to 14 residues.

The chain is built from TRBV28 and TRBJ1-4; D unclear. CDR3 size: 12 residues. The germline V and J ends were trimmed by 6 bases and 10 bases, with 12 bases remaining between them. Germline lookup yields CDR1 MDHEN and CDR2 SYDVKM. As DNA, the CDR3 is TGTGCCAGCAGCCCGCCGAGAGGAAAACTGTTTTTT. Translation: CASSPPRGKLFF.

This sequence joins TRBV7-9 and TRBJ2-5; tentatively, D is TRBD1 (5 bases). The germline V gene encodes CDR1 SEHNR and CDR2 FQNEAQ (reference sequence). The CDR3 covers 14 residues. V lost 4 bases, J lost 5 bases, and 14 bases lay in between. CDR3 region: CASSSPQGHETQYF. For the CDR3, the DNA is TGTGCCAGCAGCTCACCGCAGGGTCATGAGACCCAGTACTTC. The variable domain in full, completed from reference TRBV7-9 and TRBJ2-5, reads DTGVSQNPRHKITKRGQNVTFRCDPISEHNRLYWYRQTLGQGPEFLTYFQNEAQLEKSRLLSDRFSAERPKGSFSTLEIQRTEQGDSAMYLCASSSPQGHETQYFGPGTRLLVL.